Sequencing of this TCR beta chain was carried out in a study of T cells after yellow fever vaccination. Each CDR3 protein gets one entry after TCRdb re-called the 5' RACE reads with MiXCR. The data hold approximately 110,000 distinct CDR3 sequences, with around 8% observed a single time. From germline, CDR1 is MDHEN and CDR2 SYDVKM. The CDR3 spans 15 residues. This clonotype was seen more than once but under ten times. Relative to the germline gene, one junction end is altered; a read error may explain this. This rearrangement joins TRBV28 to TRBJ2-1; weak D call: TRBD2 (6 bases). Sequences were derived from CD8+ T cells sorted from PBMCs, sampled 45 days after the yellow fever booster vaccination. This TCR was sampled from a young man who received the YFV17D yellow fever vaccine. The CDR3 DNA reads TGTGCCAGCAGACTAATCCGGGACTCCAACAATGAGCAGTTCTTC. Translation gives CASRLIRDSNNEQFF. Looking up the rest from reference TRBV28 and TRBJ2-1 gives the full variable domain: DVKVTQSSRYLVKRTGEKVFLECVQDMDHENMFWYRQDPGLGLRLIYFSYDVKMKEKGDIPEGYSVSREKKERFSLILESASTNQTSMYLCASRLIRDSNNEQFFGPGTRLTVL.